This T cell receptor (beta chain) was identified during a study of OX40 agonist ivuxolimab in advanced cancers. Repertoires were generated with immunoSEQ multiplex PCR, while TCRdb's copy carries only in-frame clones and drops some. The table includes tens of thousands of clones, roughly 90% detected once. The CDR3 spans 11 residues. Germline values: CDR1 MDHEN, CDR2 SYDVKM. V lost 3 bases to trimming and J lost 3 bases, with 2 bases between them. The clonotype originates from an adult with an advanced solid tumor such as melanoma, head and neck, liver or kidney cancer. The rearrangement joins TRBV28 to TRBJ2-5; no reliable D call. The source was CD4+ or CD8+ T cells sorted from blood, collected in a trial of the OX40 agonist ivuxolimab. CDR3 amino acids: CASSFEETQYF. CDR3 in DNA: TGTGCCAGCAGTTTCGAAGAGACCCAGTACTTC.